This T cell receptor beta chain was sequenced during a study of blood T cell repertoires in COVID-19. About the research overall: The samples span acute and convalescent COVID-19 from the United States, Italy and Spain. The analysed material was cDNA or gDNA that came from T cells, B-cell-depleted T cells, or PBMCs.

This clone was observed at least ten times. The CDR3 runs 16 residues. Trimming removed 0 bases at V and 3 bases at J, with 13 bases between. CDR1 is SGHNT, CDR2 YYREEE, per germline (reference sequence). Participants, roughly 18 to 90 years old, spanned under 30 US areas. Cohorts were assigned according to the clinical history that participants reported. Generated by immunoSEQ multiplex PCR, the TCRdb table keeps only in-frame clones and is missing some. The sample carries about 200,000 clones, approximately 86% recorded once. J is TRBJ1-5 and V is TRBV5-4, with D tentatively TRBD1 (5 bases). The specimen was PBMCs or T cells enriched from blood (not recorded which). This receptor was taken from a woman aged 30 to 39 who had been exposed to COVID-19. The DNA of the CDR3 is TGTGCCAGCAGCTTGGATGAAGGGGAACACAATCAGCCCCAGCATTTT. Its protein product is CASSLDEGEHNQPQHF. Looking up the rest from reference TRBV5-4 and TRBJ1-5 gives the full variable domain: ETGVTQSPTHLIKTRGQQVTLRCSSQSGHNTVSWYQQALGQGPQFIFQYYREEENGRGNFPPRFSGLQFPNYSSELNVNALELDDSALYLCASSLDEGEHNQPQHFGDGTRLSIL.